This T cell receptor beta chain derives from a study of OX40 agonist ivuxolimab in advanced cancers. Whole-study context: Patients received the agonistic anti-OX40 (CD134) antibody ivuxolimab.

Assay used: immunoSEQ multiplex PCR; TCRdb lists only in-frame clones, some missing. This table has roughly 77,000 clones, around 83% appearing once. Trimming removed 6 bases from V and 1 base from J, with 9 bases in between. CDR1 MNHEY and CDR2 SVGAGI come from the germline V gene. This CDR3 contains 13 residues. Study observations and caveats: The study found among the lowest clonal expansion in partial responders at 0.1-3.0 mg/kg.

Patients had blood sampled at baseline and again on cycle 4 day 1 and cycle 7 day 1. As for this clone: Antigen unknown.

The sequences come from CD4+ or CD8+ T cells sorted from blood, collected in a trial of the OX40 agonist ivuxolimab. J is TRBJ2-5 and V is TRBV6-5; D not resolved. The TCR originated in an adult with an advanced solid tumor such as melanoma, head and neck, liver or kidney cancer. In DNA form, the CDR3 reads TGTGCCAGCAGACGGCGCAGCCAAGAGACCCAGTACTTC. Translation: CASRRRSQETQYF.